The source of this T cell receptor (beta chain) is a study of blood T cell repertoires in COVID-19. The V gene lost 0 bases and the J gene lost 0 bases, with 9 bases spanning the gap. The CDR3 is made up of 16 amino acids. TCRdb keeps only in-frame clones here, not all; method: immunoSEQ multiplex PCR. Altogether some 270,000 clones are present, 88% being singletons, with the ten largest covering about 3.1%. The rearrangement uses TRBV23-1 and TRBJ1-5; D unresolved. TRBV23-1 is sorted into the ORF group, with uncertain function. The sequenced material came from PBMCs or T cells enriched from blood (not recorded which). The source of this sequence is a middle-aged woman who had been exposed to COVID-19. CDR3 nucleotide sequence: TGCGCCAGCAGTCAATCGGTTACAGATAGCAATCAGCCCCAGCATTTT. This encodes CASSQSVTDSNQPQHF.